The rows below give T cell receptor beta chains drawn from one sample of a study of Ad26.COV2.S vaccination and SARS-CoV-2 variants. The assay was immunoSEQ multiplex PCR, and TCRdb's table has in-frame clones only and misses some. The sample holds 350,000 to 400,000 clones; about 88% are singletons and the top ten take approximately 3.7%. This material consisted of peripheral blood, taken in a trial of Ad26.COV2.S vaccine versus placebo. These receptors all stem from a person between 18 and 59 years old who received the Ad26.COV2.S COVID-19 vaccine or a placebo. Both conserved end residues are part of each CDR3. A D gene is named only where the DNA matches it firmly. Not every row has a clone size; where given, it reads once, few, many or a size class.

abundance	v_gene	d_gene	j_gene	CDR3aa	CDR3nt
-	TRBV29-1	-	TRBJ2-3	CSVSMGTDTQYF	TGCAGCGTTTCTATGGGGACAGATACGCAGTATTTT
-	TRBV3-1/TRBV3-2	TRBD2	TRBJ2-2	CASSPPDSGGANTGELFF	TGTGCCAGCAGCCCCCCTGATAGCGGGGGGGCGAACACCGGGGAGCTGTTTTTT
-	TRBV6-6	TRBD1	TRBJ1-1	CASSYSTGRNTEAFF	TGTGCCAGCAGTTACTCGACAGGGAGGAACACTGAAGCTTTCTTT
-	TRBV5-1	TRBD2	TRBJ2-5	CASRPRLAGKETQYF	TGCGCCAGCAGACCCCGACTAGCGGGGAAAGAGACCCAGTACTTC
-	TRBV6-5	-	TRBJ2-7	CASSSDSLGEQYF	TGTGCCAGCAGTTCCGACAGCCTCGGCGAGCAGTACTTC
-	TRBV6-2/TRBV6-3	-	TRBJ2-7	CASSSGQASGEQYF	TGTGCCAGCAGTTCGGGGCAGGCCTCGGGCGAGCAGTACTTC
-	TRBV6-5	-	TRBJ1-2	CASKIGGGLGYTF	TGTGCCAGCAAAATAGGGGGGGGCCTAGGCTACACCTTC
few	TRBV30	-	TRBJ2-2	CAWSRAGELFF	TGTGCCTGGAGTAGGGCCGGGGAGCTGTTTTTT
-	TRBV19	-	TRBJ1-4	CASRHRRREKLFF	TGTGCCAGTAGGCACCGAAGGAGGGAAAAACTGTTTTTT
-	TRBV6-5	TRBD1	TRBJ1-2	CASISIQGNYGYTF	TGTGCCAGCATTTCTATACAGGGGAACTATGGCTACACCTTC
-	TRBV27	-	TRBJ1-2	CASSQGPYYGYTF	TGTGCCAGCAGCCAGGGCCCTTACTATGGCTACACCTTC
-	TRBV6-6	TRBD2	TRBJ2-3	CASELAGGTDTQYF	TGTGCCAGTGAACTAGCGGGGGGAACAGATACGCAGTATTTT
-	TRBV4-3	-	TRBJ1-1	CASSQEVGRSTEAFF	TGCGCCAGCAGCCAAGAGGTTGGAAGGAGCACTGAAGCTTTCTTT
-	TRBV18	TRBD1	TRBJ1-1	CASSPPGTDTEAFF	TGTGCCAGCTCACCACCGGGGACAGACACTGAAGCTTTCTTT
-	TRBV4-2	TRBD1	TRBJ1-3	CASSQAPGTGRPSSGNTIYF	TGTGCCAGCAGCCAAGCTCCCGGGACAGGCCGACCGAGCTCTGGAAACACCATATATTTT
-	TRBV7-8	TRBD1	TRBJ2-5	CASSSDRLETQYF	TGTGCCAGCAGCTCGGACAGGCTGGAGACCCAGTACTTC
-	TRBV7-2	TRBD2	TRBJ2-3	CASSQGLAADTQYF	TGTGCCAGCAGCCAGGGACTAGCAGCAGATACGCAGTATTTT
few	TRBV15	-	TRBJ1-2	CATSGNTGASIGYTF	TGTGCCACCAGCGGGAATACCGGGGCCTCTATAGGCTACACCTTC
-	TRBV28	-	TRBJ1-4	CASRPADATNEKLFF	TGTGCCAGCAGGCCCGCAGACGCAACTAATGAAAAACTGTTTTTT
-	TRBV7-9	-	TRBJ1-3	CASSRTEAIYF	TGTGCCAGCAGCCGCACAGAGGCCATATATTTT
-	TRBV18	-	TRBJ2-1	CASSPPSYNEQFF	TGTGCCAGCTCCCCCCCCTCCTACAATGAGCAGTTCTTC
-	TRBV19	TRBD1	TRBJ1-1	CATTTGGRTEAFF	TGTGCCACCACTACAGGGGGCCGGACTGAAGCTTTCTTT
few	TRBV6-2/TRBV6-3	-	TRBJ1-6	CASSYMDGNSPLHF	TGTGCCAGCAGTTACATGGACGGTAATTCACCCCTCCACTTT
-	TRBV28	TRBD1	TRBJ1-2	CASSTSGTANYGYTF	TGTGCCAGCAGTACCTCCGGGACAGCCAACTATGGCTACACCTTC
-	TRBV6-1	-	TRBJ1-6	CASSEGTNNSPLHF	TGTGCCAGCAGTGAAGGGACGAATAATTCACCCCTCCACTTT
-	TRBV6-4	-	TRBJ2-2	CASSFQANTGELFF	TGTGCCAGCAGTTTCCAGGCGAACACCGGGGAGCTGTTTTTT
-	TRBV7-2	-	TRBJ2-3	CASSPRDLSDTQYF	TGTGCCAGCAGCCCTCGGGACTTGTCAGATACGCAGTATTTT
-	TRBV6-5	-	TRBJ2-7	CASTSRTVPHEQYF	TGTGCCAGCACCTCAAGGACAGTGCCCCACGAGCAGTACTTC
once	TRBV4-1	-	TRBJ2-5	CASSQGPRESRGAETQYF	TGCGCCAGCAGCCAAGGCCCTAGAGAGTCCCGGGGAGCAGAGACCCAGTACTTC
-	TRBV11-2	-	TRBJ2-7	CASSLDAGQGKFEQYF	TGTGCCAGCAGCTTAGATGCTGGTCAGGGGAAGTTCGAGCAGTACTTC
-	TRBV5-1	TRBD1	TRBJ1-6	CASSSGQGSSYNSPLHF	TGCGCCAGCAGCTCCGGACAGGGAAGCTCCTATAATTCACCCCTCCACTTT
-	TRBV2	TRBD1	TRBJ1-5	CASSEIGGGVGNQPQHF	TGTGCCAGCAGTGAAATTGGAGGGGGCGTAGGCAATCAGCCCCAGCATTTT
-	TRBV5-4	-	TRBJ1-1	CASSLDLEEAFF	TGTGCCAGCAGCTTGGATTTGGAGGAAGCTTTCTTT
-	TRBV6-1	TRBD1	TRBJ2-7	CASSERRQGSYEQYF	TGTGCCAGCAGTGAACGGCGACAGGGGTCTTACGAGCAGTACTTC
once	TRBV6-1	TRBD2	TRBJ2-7	CASSDSGGAHEQYF	TGTGCCAGCAGTGATAGCGGGGGGGCTCACGAGCAGTACTTC
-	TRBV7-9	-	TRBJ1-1	CASSLAGDEAFF	TGTGCCAGCAGCTTAGCGGGGGATGAAGCTTTCTTT
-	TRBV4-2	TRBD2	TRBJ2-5	CASSQPGLAGPGETQYF	TGTGCCAGCAGCCAACCGGGACTAGCGGGGCCCGGAGAGACCCAGTACTTC
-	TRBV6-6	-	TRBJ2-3	CASSYEQADTQYF	TGTGCCAGCAGTTACGAACAGGCAGATACGCAGTATTTT
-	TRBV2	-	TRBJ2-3	CASSVRGLVPDTQYF	TGTGCCAGCAGTGTACGAGGACTGGTCCCAGATACGCAGTATTTT
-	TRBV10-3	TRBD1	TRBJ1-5	CAVRGQPEWPQHF	TGTGCCGTAAGGGGACAGCCCGAGTGGCCCCAGCATTTT
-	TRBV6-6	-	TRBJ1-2	CASSYYRTGYGYTF	TGTGCCAGCAGTTACTATCGGACGGGCTATGGCTACACCTTC
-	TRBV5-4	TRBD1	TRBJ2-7	CASSVGQGNYEQYF	TGTGCCAGCAGCGTCGGACAGGGGAACTACGAGCAGTACTTC
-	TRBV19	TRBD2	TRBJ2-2	CASRPLRGGGTGELFF	TGTGCCAGTAGGCCCCTGAGGGGCGGGGGCACCGGGGAGCTGTTTTTT
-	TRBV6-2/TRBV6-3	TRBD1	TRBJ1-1	CASSYRGRTEAFF	TGTGCCAGCAGTTACAGGGGGCGCACTGAAGCTTTCTTT
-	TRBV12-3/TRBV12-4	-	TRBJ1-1	CASSIGFTEAFF	TGTGCCAGCAGTATAGGTTTCACTGAAGCTTTCTTT
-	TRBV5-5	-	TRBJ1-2	CASSLMSVYGYTF	TGTGCCAGCAGCTTGATGTCGGTCTATGGCTACACCTTC